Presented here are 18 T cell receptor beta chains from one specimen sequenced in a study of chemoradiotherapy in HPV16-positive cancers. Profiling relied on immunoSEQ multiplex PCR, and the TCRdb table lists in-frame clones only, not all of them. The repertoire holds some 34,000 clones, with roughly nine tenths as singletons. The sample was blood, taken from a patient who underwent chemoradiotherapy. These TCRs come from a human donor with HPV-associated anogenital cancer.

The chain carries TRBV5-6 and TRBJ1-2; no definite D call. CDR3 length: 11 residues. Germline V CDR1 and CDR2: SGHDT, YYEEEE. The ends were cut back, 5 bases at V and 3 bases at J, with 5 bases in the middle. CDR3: CASSKDYGYTF. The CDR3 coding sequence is TGTGCCAGCAGTAAGGACTATGGCTACACCTTC. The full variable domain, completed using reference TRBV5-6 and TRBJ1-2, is DAGVTQSPTHLIKTRGQQVTLRCSPKSGHDTVSWYQQALGQGPQFIFQYYEEEERQRGNFPDRFSGHQFPNYSSELNVNALLLGDSALYLCASSKDYGYTFGSGTRLTVV.

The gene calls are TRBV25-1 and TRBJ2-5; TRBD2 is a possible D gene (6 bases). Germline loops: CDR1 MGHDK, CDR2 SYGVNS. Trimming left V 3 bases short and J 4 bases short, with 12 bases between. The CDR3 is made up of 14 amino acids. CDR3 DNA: TGTGCCAGCAGTGATCCGGGAGATTTAGAGACCCAGTACTTC. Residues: CASSDPGDLETQYF.

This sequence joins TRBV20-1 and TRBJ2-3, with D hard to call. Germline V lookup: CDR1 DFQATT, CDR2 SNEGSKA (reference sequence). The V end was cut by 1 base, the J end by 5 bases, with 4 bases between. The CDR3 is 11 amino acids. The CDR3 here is CSARVRDTQYF. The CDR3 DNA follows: TGCAGTGCTAGAGTTAGAGATACGCAGTATTTT.

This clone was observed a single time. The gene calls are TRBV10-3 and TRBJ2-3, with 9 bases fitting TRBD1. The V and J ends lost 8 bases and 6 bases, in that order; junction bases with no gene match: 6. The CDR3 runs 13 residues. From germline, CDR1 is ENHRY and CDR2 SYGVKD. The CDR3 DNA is TGTGCCATCGGACGACAGGGGGGGGATACGCAGTATTTT. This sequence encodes CAIGRQGGDTQYF.

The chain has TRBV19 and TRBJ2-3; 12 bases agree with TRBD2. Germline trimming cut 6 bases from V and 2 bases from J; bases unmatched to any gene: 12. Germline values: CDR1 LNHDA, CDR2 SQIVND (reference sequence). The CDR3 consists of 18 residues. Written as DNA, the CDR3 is TGTGCCAGTAGGGCGACTAGCGGGGGCCTAAGAGTCACAGATACGCAGTATTTT. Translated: CASRATSGGLRVTDTQYF.

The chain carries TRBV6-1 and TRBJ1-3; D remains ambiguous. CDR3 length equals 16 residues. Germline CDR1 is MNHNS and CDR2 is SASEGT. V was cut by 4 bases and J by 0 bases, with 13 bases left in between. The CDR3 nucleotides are TGTGCCAGCAGTGCTGTTAATAGCCGCTCTGGAAACACCATATATTTT. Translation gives CASSAVNSRSGNTIYF.

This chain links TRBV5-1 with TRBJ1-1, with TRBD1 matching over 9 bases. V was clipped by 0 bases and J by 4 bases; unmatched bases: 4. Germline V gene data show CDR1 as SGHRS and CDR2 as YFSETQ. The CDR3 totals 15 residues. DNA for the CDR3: TGCGCCAGCAGCTTGGGGGTGACAGGGGGCACTGAAGCTTTCTTT. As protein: CASSLGVTGGTEAFF.

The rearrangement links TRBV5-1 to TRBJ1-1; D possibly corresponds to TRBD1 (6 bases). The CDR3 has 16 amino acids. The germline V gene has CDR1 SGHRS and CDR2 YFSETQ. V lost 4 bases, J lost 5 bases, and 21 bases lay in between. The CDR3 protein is CASSPLSGAQDTEAFF. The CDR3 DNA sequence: TGCGCCAGCAGCCCACTGTCAGGGGCCCAGGATACTGAAGCTTTCTTT.

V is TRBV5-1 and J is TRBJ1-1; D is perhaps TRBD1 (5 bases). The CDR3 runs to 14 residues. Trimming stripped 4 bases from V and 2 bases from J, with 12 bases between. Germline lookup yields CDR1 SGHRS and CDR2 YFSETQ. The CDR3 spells CASSPGRTNTEAFF. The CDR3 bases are TGCGCCAGCAGCCCGGGACGGACAAACACTGAAGCTTTCTTT.

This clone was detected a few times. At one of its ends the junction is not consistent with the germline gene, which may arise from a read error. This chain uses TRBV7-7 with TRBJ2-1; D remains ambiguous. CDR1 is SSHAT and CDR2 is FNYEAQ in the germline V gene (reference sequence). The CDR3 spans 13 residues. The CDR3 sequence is CASSLDADNEQFF. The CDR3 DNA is TGTGCTAGCAGCTTAGATGCCGACAATGAGCAGTTCTTC. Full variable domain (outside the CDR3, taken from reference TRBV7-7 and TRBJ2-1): GAGVSQSPRYKVTKRGQDVTLRCDPISSHATLYWYQQALGQGPEFLTYFNYEAQPDKSGLPSDRFSAERPEGSISTLTIQRTEQRDSAMYRCASSLDADNEQFFGPGTRLTVL.

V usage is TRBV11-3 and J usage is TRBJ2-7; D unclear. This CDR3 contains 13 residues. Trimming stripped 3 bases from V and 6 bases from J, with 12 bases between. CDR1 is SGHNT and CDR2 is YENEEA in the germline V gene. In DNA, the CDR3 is TGTGCCAGCAGCTTCCTCACCTTGACCGAGCAGTACTTC. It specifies CASSFLTLTEQYF. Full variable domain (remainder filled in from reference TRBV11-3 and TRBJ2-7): EAGVVQSPRYKIIEKKQPVAFWCNPISGHNTLYWYLQNLGQGPELLIRYENEEAVDDSQLPKDRFSAERLKGVDSTLKIQPAELGDSAVYLCASSFLTLTEQYFGPGTRLTVT.

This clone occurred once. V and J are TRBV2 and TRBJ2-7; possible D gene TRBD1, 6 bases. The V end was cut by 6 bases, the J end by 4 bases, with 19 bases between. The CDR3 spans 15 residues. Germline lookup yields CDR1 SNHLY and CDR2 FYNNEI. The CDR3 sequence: CASSLQGLGPYEQYF. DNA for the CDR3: TGTGCCAGCAGCCTTCAGGGGTTGGGGCCTTACGAGCAGTACTTC.

This CDR3 reads CASSLAGTGDVGYTF. The CDR3 coding sequence is TGTGCCAGCAGCCTAGCCGGGACAGGGGATGTTGGCTACACCTTC. The gene calls are TRBV28 and TRBJ1-2, with TRBD1 matching 10 bases. The germline V gene encodes CDR1 MDHEN and CDR2 SYDVKM. CDR3 length: 15 amino acids. Trimming removed 6 bases from V and 7 bases from J; junction bases left unmatched: 11.

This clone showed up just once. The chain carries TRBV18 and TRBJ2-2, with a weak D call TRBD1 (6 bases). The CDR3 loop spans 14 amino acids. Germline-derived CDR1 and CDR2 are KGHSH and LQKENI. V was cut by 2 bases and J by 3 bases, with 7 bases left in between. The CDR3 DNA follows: TGTGCCAGCTCACCAAGGACAGACACCGGGGAGCTGTTTTTT. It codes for CASSPRTDTGELFF.

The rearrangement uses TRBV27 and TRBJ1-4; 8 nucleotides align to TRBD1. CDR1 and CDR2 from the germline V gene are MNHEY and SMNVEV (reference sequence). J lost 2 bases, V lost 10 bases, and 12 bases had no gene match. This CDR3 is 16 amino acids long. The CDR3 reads CATSRTGIVTNEKLFF. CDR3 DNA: TGTGCCACAAGCAGGACAGGGATTGTGACTAATGAAAAACTGTTTTTT.

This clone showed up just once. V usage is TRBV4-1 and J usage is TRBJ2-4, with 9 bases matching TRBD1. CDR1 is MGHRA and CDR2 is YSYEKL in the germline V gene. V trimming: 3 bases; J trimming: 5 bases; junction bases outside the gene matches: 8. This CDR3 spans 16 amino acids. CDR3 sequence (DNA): TGCGCCAGCAGCCATCCTACAGGGGGCGGCGAAAACATTCAGTACTTC. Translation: CASSHPTGGGENIQYF.

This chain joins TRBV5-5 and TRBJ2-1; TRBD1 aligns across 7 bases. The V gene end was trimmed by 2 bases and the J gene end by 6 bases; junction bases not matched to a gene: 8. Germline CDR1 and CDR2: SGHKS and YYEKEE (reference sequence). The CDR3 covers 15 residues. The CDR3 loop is CASSLRGGLFNEQFF. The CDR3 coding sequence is TGTGCCAGCAGCTTAAGAGGGGGCCTGTTCAATGAGCAGTTCTTC.

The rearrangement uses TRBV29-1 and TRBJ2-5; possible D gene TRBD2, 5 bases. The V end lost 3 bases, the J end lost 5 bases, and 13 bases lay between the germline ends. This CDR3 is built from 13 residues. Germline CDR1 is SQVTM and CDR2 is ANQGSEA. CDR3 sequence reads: CSVEVGIAETQYF. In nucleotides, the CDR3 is TGCAGCGTTGAGGTTGGGATAGCGGAGACCCAGTACTTC. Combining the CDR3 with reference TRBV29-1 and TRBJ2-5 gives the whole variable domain SAVISQKPSRDICQRGTSLTIQCQVDSQVTMMFWYRQQPGQSLTLIATANQGSEATYESGFVIDKFPISRPNLTFSTLTVSNMSPEDSSIYLCSVEVGIAETQYFGPGTRLLVL.